These 5 T cell receptor beta chains were sequenced from one sample in a study of T-cell reconstitution after alpha-beta-depleted transplantation in children (dated by TCRdb to about 2016). The library was obtained by PCR. TCRdb shows the sequencer as Illumina HiSeq 2500. TCR libraries were prepared with molecular barcoding, using unique molecular identifiers to normalize TCRbeta repertoire quantification. Clones were called with MiXCR by TCRdb after fastp trimmed the public reads at Q25, and only in-frame beta chains were retained. Merged by CDR3 protein, the rows form single entries marked with the most common genes and DNA. A total of 500,000 to 650,000 distinct CDR3 sequences appear in this sample, over 10% of them only once. In total, the top ten clones hold 2.2% of the sample. The meaning of the sample's treatment or condition label: allogeneic hematopoietic cell transplantation with graft depleted of TCRalphabeta T cells and CD19 B cells.

The sample in question was PBMCs, mostly from graft donor cells, obtained 360 days after TCRalphabeta/CD19-depleted stem cell transplant. All receptors come from a male patient between 10 and 17 years old who had a stem cell transplant for acute myeloid leukemia, so the T cells may come from the graft donor.

This clonotype was observed at least ten times. CDR3 amino acids: CASSSDRGEISSYEQYF. CDR3 sequence (DNA): TGTGCCAGCAGTTCGGACAGGGGGGAGATTAGCTCCTACGAGCAGTACTTC. The chain links TRBV28 to TRBJ2-7; 10 nucleotides line up with TRBD1. The CDR3 sequence is 17 residues long. Germline V gene lookup returns CDR1 MDHEN and CDR2 SYDVKM. Trimming at V came to 4 bases and at J to 0 bases, leaving 9 bases not matched to a gene.

The table lists this clonotype with a few counts. The V call is TRBV12-3 or TRBV12-4, the J call TRBJ2-3, with 7 bases identical to TRBD1. The CDR3 has 16 residues. J gave up 7 bases and V 6 bases, and 16 bases lay outside the gene matches. The CDR3: CASRPETGPKKNTQYF. The CDR3 nucleotides read TGTGCCAGCAGACCGGAGACAGGGCCAAAAAAAAATACGCAGTATTTT.

The chain couples TRBV30 to TRBJ2-5; 9 nucleotides agree with TRBD2. Losses at the gene ends were 2 bases for V and 5 bases for J; bases not matched to a gene: 6. CDR1 and CDR2 from the germline V gene are GTSNPN and SVGIG (reference sequence). There are 14 residues in the CDR3. The CDR3 sequence is CAWSPVAGGETQYF. CDR3 nucleotide sequence: TGTGCCTGGAGTCCGGTTGCGGGAGGGGAGACCCAGTACTTC.

The chain is built from TRBV15 and TRBJ2-1; 8 positions agree with TRBD2. The J segment lost 7 bases and the V segment lost 8 bases, leaving 10 bases of the junction unmatched. In germline, CDR1 is LNHNV, CDR2 YYDKDF (reference sequence). There are 14 residues in the CDR3. CDR3 sequence reads: CATSTGGPWNEQFF. Written as DNA, the CDR3 is TGTGCCACCTCTACGGGAGGGCCGTGGAATGAGCAGTTCTTC.

This clonotype was counted only a few times. The chain recombines TRBV29-1 with TRBJ2-1, with no clear D. Germline V gene lookup returns CDR1 SQVTM and CDR2 ANQGSEA. V lost 7 bases, J lost 8 bases, and 18 bases lay in between. The CDR3 loop spans 13 amino acids. This CDR3 reads CSATQHSLHEQFF. DNA of the CDR3: TGCAGCGCCACCCAGCACTCTTTACATGAGCAGTTCTTC.